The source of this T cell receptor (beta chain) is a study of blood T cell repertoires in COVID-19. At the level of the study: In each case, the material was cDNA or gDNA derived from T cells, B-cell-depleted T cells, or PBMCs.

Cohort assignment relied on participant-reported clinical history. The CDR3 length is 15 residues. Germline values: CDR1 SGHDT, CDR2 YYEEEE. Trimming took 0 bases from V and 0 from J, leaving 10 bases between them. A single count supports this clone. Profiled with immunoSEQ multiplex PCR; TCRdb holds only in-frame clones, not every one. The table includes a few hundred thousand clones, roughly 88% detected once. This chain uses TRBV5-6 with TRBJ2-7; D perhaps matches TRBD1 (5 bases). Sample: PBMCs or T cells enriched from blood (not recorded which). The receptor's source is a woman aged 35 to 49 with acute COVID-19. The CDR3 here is CASSLGVRVSYEQYF. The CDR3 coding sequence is TGTGCCAGCAGCTTGGGGGTCAGGGTCTCCTACGAGCAGTACTTC.